This TCR beta chain was recovered during a study of T cell clones after liver transplantation. Germline lookup yields CDR1 GTSNPN and CDR2 SVGIG (reference sequence). After removal of 1 base from V and 1 base from J, the junction contained 7 bases not matched to a gene. The CDR3 is 17 amino acids. Sorting of unstimulated PBMCs yielded separate CD3+CD4+ and CD3+CD8+ fractions. Libraries were prepared by immunoSEQ multiplex PCR; TCRdb keeps only in-frame clonotypes and omits some of them. This sample has tens of thousands of clones; more than 90% occur once, and the top ten carry roughly 3%. With respect to this clone: Its antigen is undetermined.

Points from the study as a whole: Donor-reactive sequences fell more than third party-reactive ones, suggesting partial deletion.

This specimen consisted of CD4+ T cells from blood, obtained before liver transplant. The gene calls are TRBV30 and TRBJ2-1, with 10 bases aligning to TRBD2. This receptor was taken from a human donor who received a liver transplant. The CDR3 spells CAWSESRTSGSYNEQFF. The CDR3 DNA reads TGTGCCTGGAGTGAATCACGGACTAGCGGTTCCTACAATGAGCAGTTCTTC.